These 30 T cell receptor beta chains share one sample of origin, sequenced in a study of blood T cell repertoires in COVID-19. The method was immunoSEQ multiplex PCR; TCRdb's version includes in-frame clones alone and lacks a portion of them. The sample has 200,000 or so clones, 75% to 85% seen once; the top ten hold about 12%. The sample was peripheral blood. The source of these receptors is a woman older than 75 with COVID-19, enrolled during active disease.

This clone was observed a few times. The chain joins TRBV18 to TRBJ2-3, with D perhaps matching TRBD2 (7 bases). V was shortened by 1 base and J by 0 bases, with 11 bases between the two germline ends. Germline V gene sequence: CDR1 KGHSH, CDR2 LQKENI. The CDR3 runs to 16 residues. The DNA of the CDR3 is TGTGCCAGCTCACCACTAGGGGGGGCAAGCACAGATACGCAGTATTTT. Protein sequence: CASSPLGGASTDTQYF.

The chain links TRBV2 to TRBJ1-2; 8 bases are shared with TRBD1. Germline V gene data show CDR1 as SNHLY and CDR2 as FYNNEI. V lost 7 bases to trimming and J lost 3 bases; unmatched junction nucleotides: 13. The CDR3 is 16 amino acids. CDR3 in DNA: TGTGCCAGCATCGTTGTACCGACAGGGGCGGACTATGGCTACACCTTC. As protein: CASIVVPTGADYGYTF. The full variable domain, rest sourced from reference TRBV2 and TRBJ1-2, is EPEVTQTPSHQVTQMGQEVILRCVPISNHLYFYWYRQILGQKVEFLVSFYNNEISEKSEIFDDQFSVERPDGSNFTLKIRSTKLEDSAMYFCASIVVPTGADYGYTFGSGTRLTVV.

The rearrangement uses TRBV28 and TRBJ2-5; no clear D. Germline V CDR1 and CDR2: MDHEN, SYDVKM. Trimming cost V 5 bases and J 6 bases, with 19 bases left between them. This CDR3 has 15 residues. CDR3 amino acids: CASSPRHLVRKTQYF. The CDR3 DNA sequence: TGTGCCAGCAGTCCGAGGCATTTGGTCAGAAAGACCCAGTACTTC.

The chain links TRBV12-3 or TRBV12-4 to TRBJ2-7; D remains unclear. Trimming took 1 base from V and 6 from J, leaving 10 bases between them. This CDR3 is built from 13 residues. In nucleotides, the CDR3 is TGTGCCAGCAGTTTAGGGGCAGTCGGCGAGCAGTACTTC. Translated, it gives CASSLGAVGEQYF.

This clone turned up a few times. V gene TRBV15 combines with J gene TRBJ1-2; weak D call: TRBD1 (5 bases). The length of the CDR3 is 13 residues. In germline, CDR1 is LNHNV, CDR2 YYDKDF (reference sequence). V gave up 0 bases and J gave up 4 bases, with 6 bases separating them. CDR3: CATSRDRGYGYTF. Written as DNA, the CDR3 is TGTGCCACCAGCAGAGATAGGGGCTATGGCTACACCTTC.

The gene calls are TRBV11-2 and TRBJ1-2, with D maybe TRBD1 (5 bases). This CDR3 is built from 14 residues. CDR1 is SGHAT and CDR2 is FQNNGV in the germline V gene. V lost 5 bases to trimming and J lost 2 bases, with 12 bases between them. The CDR3 nucleotides are TGTGCCAGCAGCCGTGACAGCCCCAACTATGGCTACACCTTC. It codes for CASSRDSPNYGYTF. Full variable domain (remainder filled in from reference TRBV11-2 and TRBJ1-2): EAGVAQSPRYKIIEKRQSVAFWCNPISGHATLYWYQQILGQGPKLLIQFQNNGVVDDSQLPKDRFSAERLKGVDSTLKIQPAKLEDSAVYLCASSRDSPNYGYTFGSGTRLTVV.

CDR3 loop: CASSNLPGQGAYEQYF. The CDR3 DNA follows: TGTGCCAGCAGTAACTTACCGGGACAGGGGGCCTACGAGCAGTACTTC. The chain employs TRBV28 and TRBJ2-7, with 11 bases aligning to TRBD1. The germline CDR1 and CDR2 sequences are MDHEN and SYDVKM. V lost 5 bases, J lost 2 bases, and 8 bases stayed unmatched. The CDR3 consists of 16 residues.

V usage is TRBV5-4 and J usage is TRBJ2-7, with D possibly TRBD1 on 6 matching bases. V lost 3 bases, J lost 0 bases, and 13 bases lay in between. CDR3 size: 15 residues. In germline, CDR1 is SGHNT, CDR2 YYREEE (reference sequence). The CDR3 nucleotides read TGTGCCAGCAGCTATCCCGGACAGCTCTCCTACGAGCAGTACTTC. Translation gives CASSYPGQLSYEQYF.

Written as DNA, the CDR3 is TGTGCCAGTAGTCCCAGGACAGCCGGGGCCAACGTCCTGACTTTC. This translates into CASSPRTAGANVLTF. The rearrangement uses TRBV19 and TRBJ2-6, with D perhaps TRBD1 (6 bases). Germline CDR1 is LNHDA and CDR2 is SQIVND (reference sequence). The CDR3 is 15 amino acids. V lost 5 bases and J lost 4, with 12 bases in between.

This clone has only a few counts. This chain links TRBV2 with TRBJ2-2; no reliable D call. The CDR3 length is 15 residues. The V and J ends lost 4 bases and 4 bases respectively, with 13 bases between them. In germline, CDR1 is SNHLY, CDR2 FYNNEI. In nucleotides, the CDR3 is TGTGCCAGCAGTGGGCATTCGGCAGGCACCGGGGAGCTGTTTTTT. It codes for CASSGHSAGTGELFF.

The rearrangement uses TRBV7-3 and TRBJ1-1; maybe TRBD1 (5 bases). Between the trimmed V and J ends, which lost 2 bases and 1 base, there was a span of 8 bases. This CDR3 has 14 residues. The germline CDR1 and CDR2 sequences are SGHTA and FQGTGA. The DNA of the CDR3 is TGTGCCAGCAGCTTACAGGGTTGGAACACTGAAGCTTTCTTT. It is translated as CASSLQGWNTEAFF.

This chain links TRBV6-1 with TRBJ2-7; D is possibly TRBD2 (6 bases). The CDR3 is made up of 11 amino acids. V shed 8 bases and J shed 6 bases, with 11 bases lying between them. Germline lookup yields CDR1 MNHNS and CDR2 SASEGT. CDR3 loop: CASSRRGEQYF. The CDR3 DNA sequence: TGTGCCAGCTCTCGGCGGGGCGAGCAGTACTTC.

The chain is built from TRBV14 and TRBJ1-3, with a possible D match to TRBD1 (6 bases). The CDR3 contains 15 residues. Germline V lookup: CDR1 SGHDN, CDR2 FVKESK. Trimming cost V 6 bases and J 1 base, with 13 bases left between them. The CDR3 region is CASRPSGVSGNTIYF. The CDR3 DNA sequence: TGTGCCAGCAGGCCATCAGGGGTTTCTGGAAACACCATATATTTT.

The rearrangement links TRBV4-2 to TRBJ2-3; D gene ambiguous. Trimming stripped 1 base from V and 5 bases from J, with 4 bases between. This CDR3 contains 12 residues. Germline V gene sequence: CDR1 LGHNA, CDR2 YNFKEQ. The CDR3 region is CASSQARDTQYF. The DNA for the CDR3 is TGTGCCAGCAGCCAAGCCCGAGATACGCAGTATTTT.

V and J are TRBV5-1 and TRBJ1-4; D is perhaps TRBD1 (6 bases). V gave up 4 bases and J gave up 10 bases, with 23 bases separating them. The germline V gene has CDR1 SGHRS and CDR2 YFSETQ. This CDR3 spans 16 amino acids. CDR3 sequence (DNA): TGCGCCAGCAGCCCGGAGACAGGCGCGGGTGTAGGAAAACTGTTTTTT. Translation gives CASSPETGAGVGKLFF.

The rearrangement joins TRBV7-2 to TRBJ2-5, with 11 bases that match TRBD2. Germline loops: CDR1 SGHTA, CDR2 FQGNSA. V shed 0 bases, J shed 5 bases, and the junction held 5 bases outside the gene matches. The CDR3 consists of 16 residues. As DNA, the CDR3 is TGTGCCAGCAGCTTAGCGAGACTAGCGGGGCGGGAGACCCAGTACTTC. Its protein is CASSLARLAGRETQYF. Based on the CDR3 plus reference TRBV7-2 and TRBJ2-5, the full variable domain is GAGVSQSPSNKVTEKGKDVELRCDPISGHTALYWYRQSLGQGLEFLIYFQGNSAPDKSGLPSDRFSAERTGGSVSTLTIQRTQQEDSAVYLCASSLARLAGRETQYFGPGTRLLVL.

Only a few counts were recorded for this clone. V and J are TRBV15 and TRBJ1-1, with D uncertain. CDR3 length equals 13 residues. Germline V gene data show CDR1 as LNHNV and CDR2 as YYDKDF (reference sequence). Trimming cost V 5 bases and J 7 bases, with 14 bases left between them. Here the CDR3 DNA reads TGTGCCACCAGCGTCCGAAGTGGTAGTGAAGCTTTCTTT. It yields the protein CATSVRSGSEAFF. Full variable domain (remainder filled in from reference TRBV15 and TRBJ1-1): DAMVIQNPRYQVTQFGKPVTLSCSQTLNHNVMYWYQQKSSQAPKLLFHYYDKDFNNEADTPDNFQSRRPNTSFCFLDIRSPGLGDTAMYLCATSVRSGSEAFFGQGTRLTVV.

The chain employs TRBV29-1 and TRBJ1-2; maybe TRBD1 (6 bases). Germline-derived CDR1 and CDR2 are SQVTM and ANQGSEA. The CDR3 loop spans 12 amino acids. V lost 5 bases and J 7 bases, leaving 14 bases between the germline ends. CDR3 nucleotides: TGCAGCGTTCTACAGGGAGTAGGTGGCTACACCTTC. Translated, it gives CSVLQGVGGYTF.

This clone was counted a few times. The V and J genes are TRBV9 and TRBJ2-1; 9 bases align to TRBD1. Trimming at V came to 2 bases and at J to 4 bases, leaving 7 bases not matched to a gene. Per germline, CDR1 SGDLS and CDR2 YYNGEE. The CDR3 covers 16 residues. This CDR3 is CASSVRTGGPYNEQFF. The CDR3 DNA reads TGTGCCAGCAGCGTCCGAACAGGGGGCCCTTACAATGAGCAGTTCTTC.

The chain combines TRBV15 with TRBJ1-5; TRBD1 agrees at 7 bases. V lost 4 bases, J lost 7 bases, and 7 bases stayed unmatched. This CDR3 comprises 14 residues. Germline V gene lookup returns CDR1 LNHNV and CDR2 YYDKDF (reference sequence). CDR3 coding DNA: TGTGCCACCAGCAAGGGGACAGTGGAACAGCCCCAGCATTTT. Residues: CATSKGTVEQPQHF.

The rearrangement uses TRBV27 and TRBJ1-2, with 8 bases matching TRBD1. The CDR3 loop spans 14 amino acids. Trimming cost V 0 bases and J 9 bases; bases outside gene matches: 6. Germline V gene data show CDR1 as MNHEY and CDR2 as SMNVEV (reference sequence). The CDR3 is CASSLSGTGWSYTF. CDR3 bases: TGTGCCAGCAGTTTATCCGGGACAGGCTGGAGCTACACCTTC.

The chain joins TRBV2 to TRBJ2-5, with TRBD2 as a possible D gene (6 bases). V lost 10 bases, J lost 1 base, and 13 bases lay in between. Germline CDR1 and CDR2: SNHLY and FYNNEI. This CDR3 comprises 13 residues. Here the CDR3 reads CATSRGTQETQYF. The CDR3 coding sequence is TGTGCCACCTCCCGGGGGACCCAAGAGACCCAGTACTTC.

The rearrangement uses TRBV28 and TRBJ1-5, with 7 positions matching TRBD1. This CDR3 region has 17 residues. V lost 6 bases to trimming and J lost 0 bases; unmatched junction nucleotides: 11. CDR1 MDHEN and CDR2 SYDVKM come from the germline V gene. Written as DNA, the CDR3 is TGTGCCAGCAGATTACCCTCTGACAGGGATAGCAATCAGCCCCAGCATTTT. This translates into CASRLPSDRDSNQPQHF.

V and J are TRBV6-2 or TRBV6-3 and TRBJ2-3; D is possibly TRBD2 (6 bases). The CDR3 is 17 amino acids. Trimming cost V 2 bases and J 4 bases, with 19 bases left between them. The germline V gene has CDR1 MNHEY and CDR2 SVGEGT. CDR3 protein: CASSYNDRETWADTQYF. The CDR3 DNA follows: TGTGCCAGCAGTTACAACGACCGGGAGACGTGGGCAGATACGCAGTATTTT.

The chain carries TRBV5-8 and TRBJ2-2, with unresolved D. Germline loops: CDR1 SGHTS, CDR2 YDEGEE. This CDR3 has 14 residues. Trimming took 2 bases from V and 1 from J, leaving 6 bases between them. CDR3 sequence: CASSLAGNTGELFF. The CDR3 nucleotides are TGTGCCAGCAGCTTAGCAGGGAACACCGGGGAGCTGTTTTTT.

V and J are TRBV10-3 and TRBJ2-5; 10 bases match TRBD1. The CDR3 length is 14 residues. Germline values: CDR1 ENHRY, CDR2 SYGVKD. The V segment lost 4 bases and the J segment 5 bases; nucleotides outside the gene matches: 4. Written as DNA, the CDR3 is TGTGCCATCAGTGGGACAGGGGGTTGGGAGACCCAGTACTTC. As protein: CAISGTGGWETQYF.

The V gene is TRBV27, the J gene TRBJ2-1, with D perhaps TRBD2 (7 bases). Germline CDR1 and CDR2: MNHEY and SMNVEV (reference sequence). V was cut by 4 bases and J by 4 bases, with 17 bases left in between. CDR3 length: 16 amino acids. The CDR3: CASSSQGRGSYNEQFF. For the CDR3, the DNA is TGTGCCAGCAGTTCCCAGGGGCGGGGGTCATACAATGAGCAGTTCTTC.

This chain connects TRBV5-4 to TRBJ1-2; a weak D match, TRBD1 (6 bases). This CDR3 contains 16 residues. V was shortened by 4 bases and J by 8 bases, with 24 bases between the two germline ends. CDR1 and CDR2 (germline): SGHNT, YYREEE (reference sequence). The chain's CDR3 is CASSPGGPTPWGGYTF. CDR3 DNA: TGTGCCAGCAGCCCGGGGGGGCCCACCCCGTGGGGAGGCTACACCTTC.

This clone was detected many times. The chain uses TRBV4-2 and TRBJ1-1; TRBD1 matches at 8 bases. Germline CDR1 reads LGHNA; CDR2 reads YNFKEQ. The CDR3 sequence is 13 residues long. The trim removed 8 bases at V and 5 bases at J, leaving 7 bases unmatched. The CDR3 reads CASAGGGGTEAFF. CDR3 bases: TGTGCCAGCGCAGGGGGCGGTGGAACTGAAGCTTTCTTT.

The V call is TRBV7-2, the J call TRBJ2-3; 13 nucleotides align to TRBD2. CDR1 and CDR2 (germline): SGHTA, FQGNSA. J gave up 2 bases and V 6 bases, and 5 bases lay outside the gene matches. The length of the CDR3 is 16 residues. The CDR3, as DNA: TGTGCCAGCAGAGTCGGACTAGCGGGAGTCACAGATACGCAGTATTTT. Translation gives CASRVGLAGVTDTQYF.